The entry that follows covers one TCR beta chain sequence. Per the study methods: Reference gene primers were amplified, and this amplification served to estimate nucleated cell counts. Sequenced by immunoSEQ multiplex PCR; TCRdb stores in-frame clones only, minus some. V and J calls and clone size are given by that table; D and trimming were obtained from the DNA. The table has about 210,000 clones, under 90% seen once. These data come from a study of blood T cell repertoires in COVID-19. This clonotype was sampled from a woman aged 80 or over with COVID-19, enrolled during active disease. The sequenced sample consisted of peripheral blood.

CDR3 in amino acids: CASSLDTGDGYTF. As DNA, the CDR3 is TGCGCCAGCAGCTTGGACACCGGGGATGGCTACACCTTC. The chain recombines TRBV5-1 with TRBJ1-2; D is unclear. The germline V and J ends were trimmed by 0 bases and 6 bases, with 9 bases remaining between them. From germline, CDR1 is SGHRS and CDR2 YFSETQ. This CDR3 has 13 amino acids.